The T cell receptor beta chain under discussion was sequenced for a study of cytotoxic CD8 clonotypes in ibrutinib-treated CLL (dated by TCRdb to the early 2020s). With respect to the entire study: In this cohort, 15 patients were treatment-naive and roughly ten were relapsed/refractory, while some 17 had unmutated IGHV. Partial responses were observed in 24 patients and complete responses in 2; after a median follow-up of 68 months, remission was maintained in roughly 15 patients and progression was observed in approximately 12. Samples at response were collected after a median of roughly 13 months of treatment, with a range of about 6 to 36 months. An average of about 260,000 productive templates and roughly 94,000 productive rearrangements was obtained per sample. Longitudinal samples were available for about 30% of the 86 trial participants. Cryopreserved peripheral blood mononuclear cells were obtained prior to treatment, at the time of response, and at either disease progression or sustained remission. Every sample from remission and from progressive disease was obtained while the patients were still on ibrutinib. Beyond this particular receptor, the publication reports: At ibrutinib response clonality went up, during sustained remission it held steady, and at progression it dropped back toward baseline. Sustained-remission and progressing patients did not have matched sampling times, and lymph node repertoires were not examined. Public clonotypes were found to be uncommon and were observed to contract or remain stable during treatment; the increase in clonality was shown to reflect expansion of private clonotypes at ibrutinib response. Baseline clonality was found to be higher than that of age-matched healthy donors and was strongly correlated with circulating CD8+ T-cell counts.

A MiSeq instrument was used for deep resolution sequencing, which targeted depths ranging from 1 in 1 million up to 1 in 200,000 T cells, with coverage averaging 10x for each clonotype. TCR beta libraries were generated with the immunoSEQ hsTCRB Kit. In the paper's pipeline: ImmunoSEQ Data Assistant and ImmunoSEQ Analyzer were used for data analysis, and V, D and J genes were assigned according to IMGT definitions. Clonality was computed as one minus normalized Shannon entropy of productive rearrangement frequencies, ranging from 0 to 1. Only overrepresented clonotypes making up at least 0.05% of each patient's repertoire were included in the public clonotype analysis. Roughly 13 repertoires from age-matched healthy donors, obtained from immuneACCESS, served as clonality controls. Imported from immuneACCESS, the table was reduced by TCRdb to in-frame sequences with V and J called. These copies leave out some clones; in studies compared against another copy, an unresolved V gene accounts for under half, and the cause of the remainder is not known. The V and J calls and clone size come from that table; D and trimming were worked out from the DNA. Here the sample has around 41,000 clones; 55% to 75% occur a single time. The ten largest clonotypes hold 9.5% to 13% of the sample.

In the paper's terms, the time point label means: progressive disease on ibrutinib. Around 2 micrograms of genomic DNA were extracted from cryopreserved PBMCs for TCR beta library preparation. Longitudinal blood samples from CLL patients on ibrutinib monotherapy were analyzed using high-throughput TCR beta sequencing. The patients took part in an open-label, single-center phase 2 trial of ibrutinib monotherapy. To note about this clone: This clone's antigen is unknown. No base quality information exists; no much larger clone differs at one position.

The V and J ends are trimmed by 3 bases and 6 bases, leaving 11 bases between them. CDR1 SGHVS and CDR2 FQNEAQ are derived from the germline V gene. The CDR3 goes from the cysteine to the phenylalanine over 13 residues. Only the CDR3 part of the read is kept: 39 bases, read in frame from the first base. The TCR originated in a human donor with chronic lymphocytic leukemia. Sample: PBMCs, taken at disease progression, from a patient treated with ibrutinib. The chain is made from TRBV7-8 and TRBJ1-1, and perhaps TRBD1 as D gene, on 6 matching bases. The sequenced DNA: TGTGCCAGCAGCTTGGGGAAGGGGGCTGAAGCTTTCTTT. The encoded protein is CASSLGKGAEAFF.